This T cell receptor (beta chain) was identified in a study of cytomegalovirus exposure and HLA in healthy donors. The PCR had 60 Vbeta and 13 Jbeta primers. The assay was immunoSEQ multiplex PCR, and TCRdb's table has in-frame clones only and misses some. The table includes 150,000 to 200,000 clones, 65% to 85% detected once. Trimming stripped 6 bases from V and 3 bases from J, with 6 bases between. CDR1 is SNHLY, CDR2 FYNNEI, per germline. The length of the CDR3 is 11 residues. The V gene is TRBV2, the J gene TRBJ2-7; tentative D call: TRBD1 (6 bases). What was sequenced was PBMCs. This clonotype was sampled from a male donor in good health and CMV-seropositive. The CDR3 here is CASRDSYEQYF. CDR3 coding DNA: TGTGCCAGCAGGGACAGCTACGAGCAGTACTTC.